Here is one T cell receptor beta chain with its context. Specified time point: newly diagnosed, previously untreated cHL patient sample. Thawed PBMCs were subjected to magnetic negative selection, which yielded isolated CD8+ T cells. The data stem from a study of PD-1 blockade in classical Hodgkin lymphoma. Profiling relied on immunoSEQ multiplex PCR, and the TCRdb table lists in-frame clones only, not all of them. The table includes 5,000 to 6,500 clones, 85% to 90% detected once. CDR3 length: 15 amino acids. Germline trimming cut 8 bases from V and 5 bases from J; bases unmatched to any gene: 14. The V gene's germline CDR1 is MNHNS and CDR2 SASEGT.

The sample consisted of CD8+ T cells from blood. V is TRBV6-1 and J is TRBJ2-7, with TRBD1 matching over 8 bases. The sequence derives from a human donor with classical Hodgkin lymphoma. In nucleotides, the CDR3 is TGTGCCAGCCGGGGTAGGTTGAAACAGGGGGACGAGCAGTACTTC. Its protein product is CASRGRLKQGDEQYF.